The 32 T cell receptor beta chains reported below all come from one sample, sequenced in a study of CD8+ T cells in alopecia areata. Reverse transcribed after extraction, RNA yielded cDNA as the sequencing template. The repertoire was sequenced with immunoSEQ multiplex PCR; TCRdb's copy has only in-frame clones and lacks some. Of about 250,000 clones listed, 65% to 70% were seen once; the top ten hold approximately 1.2%. The material sequenced was CD4+ T cells sorted from blood, taken at week 0. The receptors originated from a human donor with alopecia areata.

This CDR3 is CASSLEQLSDTQYF. Here the CDR3 DNA reads TGCGCCAGCAGCTTGGAACAGTTGTCCGATACGCAGTATTTT. The chain combines TRBV5-1 with TRBJ2-3; D gene uncertain. V gave up 0 bases and J gave up 6 bases, with 11 bases separating them. CDR1 is SGHRS, CDR2 YFSETQ, per germline. The length of the CDR3 is 14 residues.

This clone occurred a few times. This chain uses TRBV9 with TRBJ2-2; 7 positions match TRBD1. The CDR3 runs 13 residues. The junction had 0 bases not matched to a gene; V was cut back by 3 bases and J by 4 bases. Germline lookup yields CDR1 SGDLS and CDR2 YYNGEE. The CDR3 loop reads CASSGTGTGELFF. The CDR3 bases are TGTGCCAGCAGCGGGACAGGCACCGGGGAGCTGTTTTTT.

This clone has just one count. The chain combines TRBV19 with TRBJ2-7, with D perhaps assigned TRBD1 or TRBD2 (5 bases each). The CDR3 is made up of 16 amino acids. Trimming removed 6 bases from V and 6 bases from J, with 24 bases in between. The germline V gene has CDR1 LNHDA and CDR2 SQIVND (reference sequence). The CDR3 DNA sequence: TGTGCCAGTAGCGCCCCACGGGGCGGTGGGTCGGTCGAGCAGTACTTC. It encodes CASSAPRGGGSVEQYF.

This clone has more than one count but fewer than ten. The chain links TRBV18 to TRBJ2-5, with D perhaps TRBD1 or TRBD2 (5 bases each). Trimming took off 3 bases at V and 5 bases at J, with 13 bases between the two ends. Looked up from germline, CDR1 is KGHSH and CDR2 is LQKENI. CDR3 length: 14 residues. The CDR3 nucleotides are TGTGCCAGCTCACCGGCCACGGGGCAGGAGACCCAGTACTTC. Translation: CASSPATGQETQYF.

The chain joins TRBV29-1 to TRBJ2-3; the match to TRBD1 covers 9 bases. The CDR3 covers 13 residues. CDR1 and CDR2 (germline): SQVTM, ANQGSEA. V shed 5 bases and J 5 bases; nucleotides not matched to a gene: 5. CDR3 loop: CSVQQGAGDTQYF. CDR3 DNA sequence: TGCAGCGTTCAACAGGGGGCAGGAGATACGCAGTATTTT.

The genes are TRBV11-2 and TRBJ2-7; D perhaps matches TRBD1 (5 bases). The CDR3 loop spans 15 amino acids. The germline V gene encodes CDR1 SGHAT and CDR2 FQNNGV. V dropped 5 bases and J dropped 2 bases, with 16 bases sitting between them. DNA for the CDR3: TGTGCCAGCAGCAAAACCCAGACAGCAACCTACGAGCAGTACTTC. Translated: CASSKTQTATYEQYF.

The chain couples TRBV5-1 to TRBJ2-5; TRBD1 aligns across 10 bases. TRBJ2-7 matches the DNA end more closely, so the J call is doubtful. The CDR3 is 16 amino acids. Germline-derived CDR1 and CDR2 are SGHRS and YFSETQ. This chain's CDR3 is CASSLHTGTGDYEQYF. The DNA of the CDR3 is TGCGCCAGCAGCTTACACACCGGGACAGGGGACTACGAGCAGTACTTC.

This chain joins TRBV5-1 and TRBJ2-1; TRBD1 matches 8 bases. Trimming at V came to 4 bases and at J to 3 bases, leaving 6 bases not matched to a gene. The CDR3 is made up of 15 amino acids. Germline-derived CDR1 and CDR2 are SGHRS and YFSETQ. The CDR3 sequence: CASSGQGVGYNEQFF. CDR3 nucleotides: TGCGCCAGCAGCGGACAGGGAGTGGGCTACAATGAGCAGTTCTTC. Full variable domain (outside the CDR3, taken from reference TRBV5-1 and TRBJ2-1): KAGVTQTPRYLIKTRGQQVTLSCSPISGHRSVSWYQQTPGQGLQFLFEYFSETQRNKGNFPGRFSGRQFSNSRSEMNVSTLELGDSALYLCASSGQGVGYNEQFFGPGTRLTVL.

CDR3 DNA sequence: TGTGCCAGCTCACCACCTGTCGCGACCACTGAAGCTTTCTTT. Its protein is CASSPPVATTEAFF. The rearrangement links TRBV18 to TRBJ1-1, with D unclear. V shed 0 bases and J shed 4 bases, with 9 bases lying between them. This CDR3 is built from 14 residues. Germline-derived CDR1 and CDR2 are KGHSH and LQKENI. The full variable domain, in which reference TRBV18 and TRBJ1-1 provide the parts outside the CDR3, is NAGVMQNPRHLVRRRGQEARLRCSPMKGHSHVYWYRQLPEEGLKFMVYLQKENIIDESGMPKERFSAEFPKEGPSILRIQQVVRGDSAAYFCASSPPVATTEAFFGQGTRLTVV.

This clone has just a few counts. The J gene is TRBJ2-1, the V gene TRBV7-2; D may be TRBD2 (7 bases). Germline CDR1 and CDR2: SGHTA and FQGNSA. This CDR3 spans 15 amino acids. The V and J ends lost 7 bases and 4 bases respectively, with 17 bases between them. The CDR3 DNA sequence: TGTGCCAGCACCCCCGGGGGCGGGGGTTACAATGAGCAGTTCTTC. Encoded protein: CASTPGGGGYNEQFF.

This clone has only a few counts. The chain carries TRBV7-9 and TRBJ2-5, with 8 bases matching TRBD2. The CDR3 totals 14 residues. The ends lost 5 bases at V and 5 bases at J; junction bases unmatched: 7. Per the germline V gene, CDR1 is SEHNR and CDR2 is FQNEAQ (reference sequence). CDR3 amino acids: CASSRRGGRETQYF. The CDR3 DNA sequence: TGTGCCAGCAGCAGGCGCGGGGGGAGGGAGACCCAGTACTTC.

The rearrangement joins TRBV7-3 to TRBJ2-3, with 11 bases that match TRBD2. Germline lookup yields CDR1 SGHTA and CDR2 FQGTGA. This CDR3 is built from 15 residues. The V gene end was trimmed by 4 bases and the J gene end by 4 bases; junction bases not matched to a gene: 4. The chain's CDR3 is CASSSGLAEADTQYF. In DNA, the CDR3 is TGTGCCAGCAGCTCGGGACTAGCGGAGGCAGATACGCAGTATTTT.

This clone was detected only once. This sequence joins TRBV5-6 and TRBJ2-5; unclear D gene. CDR1 and CDR2 from the germline V gene are SGHDT and YYEEEE. CDR3 length equals 11 residues. The V end was cut by 2 bases, the J end by 11 bases, with 10 bases between. The CDR3 sequence: CASSFSDAQYF. The CDR3, as DNA: TGTGCCAGCAGCTTCTCGGATGCTCAGTACTTC.

The chain joins TRBV5-1 to TRBJ1-1; 7 positions agree with TRBD1. Germline V CDR1 and CDR2: SGHRS, YFSETQ. This CDR3 is 14 amino acids long. The V gene end was trimmed by 2 bases and the J gene end by 4 bases; junction bases not matched to a gene: 5. CDR3 sequence: CASSFDREGTEAFF. CDR3 sequence (DNA): TGCGCCAGCAGCTTCGACAGGGAGGGCACTGAAGCTTTCTTT. Based on the CDR3 plus reference TRBV5-1 and TRBJ1-1, the full variable domain is KAGVTQTPRYLIKTRGQQVTLSCSPISGHRSVSWYQQTPGQGLQFLFEYFSETQRNKGNFPGRFSGRQFSNSRSEMNVSTLELGDSALYLCASSFDREGTEAFFGQGTRLTVV.

The chain recombines TRBV30 with TRBJ2-3; D unclear. The germline V gene encodes CDR1 GTSNPN and CDR2 SVGIG (reference sequence). The V and J ends lost 3 bases and 2 bases respectively, with 18 bases between them. The CDR3 covers 16 residues. The CDR3 coding sequence is TGTGCCTGGAGGGATTCCCCACGGACCTCCACAGATACGCAGTATTTT. Protein: CAWRDSPRTSTDTQYF.

As DNA, the CDR3 is TGTGCCAGCAGCCCCGGGTGGAATCAGCCCCAGCATTTT. Translated, it gives CASSPGWNQPQHF. The genes are TRBV6-5 and TRBJ1-5; D uncertain. CDR1 is MNHEY, CDR2 SVGAGI, per germline. The germline V and J ends were trimmed by 6 bases and 4 bases, with 10 bases remaining between them. The CDR3 covers 13 residues.

The chain has TRBV30 and TRBJ2-1; either TRBD1 or TRBD2 may supply D (5 bases each). Germline-derived CDR1 and CDR2 are GTSNPN and SVGIG (reference sequence). The V and J ends lost 3 bases and 0 bases respectively, with 18 bases between them. The CDR3 consists of 17 residues. Here the CDR3 reads CAWRVPAGGTSYNEQFF. The CDR3 nucleotides are TGTGCCTGGAGAGTACCCGCTGGGGGAACCTCCTACAATGAGCAGTTCTTC.

The rearrangement joins TRBV29-1 to TRBJ2-5; 9 bases line up with TRBD2. The V gene end was trimmed by 7 bases and the J gene end by 4 bases; junction bases not matched to a gene: 7. Germline CDR1 SQVTM, CDR2 ANQGSEA. The CDR3 has 13 residues. The chain's CDR3 is CSAAGGWRETQYF. The DNA for the CDR3 is TGCAGCGCCGCGGGGGGGTGGAGAGAGACCCAGTACTTC. The whole variable domain, filled in from reference TRBV29-1 and TRBJ2-5, reads SAVISQKPSRDICQRGTSLTIQCQVDSQVTMMFWYRQQPGQSLTLIATANQGSEATYESGFVIDKFPISRPNLTFSTLTVSNMSPEDSSIYLCSAAGGWRETQYFGPGTRLLVL.

The chain combines TRBV7-2 with TRBJ2-5; D may correspond to TRBD1 or TRBD2 (5 bases each). CDR3 size: 13 residues. Germline lookup yields CDR1 SGHTA and CDR2 FQGNSA. The ends were cut back, 1 base at V and 4 bases at J, with 7 bases in the middle. CDR3 nucleotide sequence: TGTGCCAGCAGCTTAGTTGGGGGAGAGACCCAGTACTTC. It encodes CASSLVGGETQYF.

This chain connects TRBV5-6 to TRBJ1-2, with a possible D match to TRBD1 (6 bases). Looked up from germline, CDR1 is SGHDT and CDR2 is YYEEEE. V dropped 4 bases and J dropped 7 bases, with 14 bases sitting between them. The CDR3 covers 13 residues. This CDR3 reads CASSPGTTTGYTF. CDR3 DNA: TGTGCCAGCAGCCCTGGGACAACGACTGGCTACACCTTC.

The chain carries TRBV5-4 and TRBJ2-2, with D unresolved. Germline lookup yields CDR1 SGHNT and CDR2 YYREEE (reference sequence). V was shortened by 1 base and J by 1 base, with 8 bases between the two germline ends. The CDR3 totals 15 residues. The CDR3 sequence: CASSLRSENTGELFF. In DNA form, the CDR3 reads TGTGCCAGCAGCTTGAGGTCGGAGAACACCGGGGAGCTGTTTTTT.

The chain employs TRBV27 and TRBJ2-5; TRBD1 matches 7 bases. This CDR3 comprises 13 residues. The germline gives CDR1 MNHEY, CDR2 SMNVEV (reference sequence). J lost 4 bases, V lost 6 bases, and 5 bases had no gene match. The chain's CDR3 is CASRMTGRETQYF. DNA of the CDR3: TGTGCCAGCAGGATGACAGGGCGAGAGACCCAGTACTTC.

The rearrangement links TRBV7-8 to TRBJ2-7; TRBD1 aligns across 7 bases. Germline values: CDR1 SGHVS, CDR2 FQNEAQ. Germline trimming cut 4 bases from V and 4 bases from J; bases unmatched to any gene: 16. The CDR3 is 17 amino acids. CDR3 coding DNA: TGTGCCAGCAGCTACGCAATCATCCGGGACAGTAGTTACGAGCAGTACTTC. This gives the protein CASSYAIIRDSSYEQYF.

The CDR3 sequence is CASRSPTSGQGAYGYTF. CDR3 DNA: TGTGCCAGCAGGTCCCCCACTTCGGGACAGGGGGCCTATGGCTACACCTTC. The rearrangement links TRBV5-4 to TRBJ1-2, with 12 bases that match TRBD1. Per germline, CDR1 SGHNT and CDR2 YYREEE (reference sequence). Trimming took 5 bases from V and 4 from J; bases not matched to a gene: 12. There are 17 residues in the CDR3.

This clone was recorded once. The sample contains more than one DNA sequence encoding this CDR3. This chain links TRBV5-1 with TRBJ2-6; weak D call: TRBD1 (5 bases). Trimming took 0 bases from V and 2 from J, leaving 6 bases between them. CDR1 and CDR2 from the germline V gene are SGHRS and YFSETQ. CDR3 length equals 15 residues. The DNA of the CDR3 is TGCGCCAGCAGCTTGGGGGGCGCTGGGGCCAACGTCCTGACTTTC. Amino acid sequence: CASSLGGAGANVLTF.

The chain is built from TRBV7-2 and TRBJ2-7, with a weak D call TRBD2 (5 bases). Germline V gives CDR1 SGHTA, CDR2 FQGNSA. The CDR3 covers 13 residues. The V and J ends lost 2 bases and 6 bases respectively, with 11 bases between them. CDR3 DNA: TGTGCCAGCAGCTTACGTGGCGGGTCCGAGCAGTACTTC. It is translated as CASSLRGGSEQYF.

V is TRBV7-9 and J is TRBJ2-5, with a possible D match to TRBD1 (7 bases). The CDR3 extends over 16 amino acids. Trimming stripped 4 bases from V and 3 bases from J, with 18 bases between. Germline V gene data show CDR1 as SEHNR and CDR2 as FQNEAQ (reference sequence). CDR3 sequence: CASSSGAGGIEETQYF. In DNA, the CDR3 is TGTGCCAGCAGCTCCGGGGCAGGGGGGATTGAAGAGACCCAGTACTTC.

This clone appeared a single time. Other DNA sequences in this specimen translate into the identical CDR3. The V call is TRBV29-1, the J call TRBJ2-7; 10 nucleotides line up with TRBD1. CDR3 length: 12 amino acids. Trimming removed 6 bases from V and 5 bases from J; junction bases left unmatched: 4. Per germline, CDR1 SQVTM and CDR2 ANQGSEA. The chain's CDR3 is CSVGTGAHEQYF. Written as DNA, the CDR3 is TGCAGCGTGGGGACAGGGGCCCACGAGCAGTACTTC.

In this sample, this clone turned up a few times. The V gene is TRBV30, the J gene TRBJ2-3; D perhaps matches TRBD2 (6 bases). V shed 4 bases and J shed 2 bases, with 13 bases lying between them. Germline V gene lookup returns CDR1 GTSNPN and CDR2 SVGIG (reference sequence). This CDR3 has 14 amino acids. This chain's CDR3 is CAWKGGIATDTQYF. DNA for the CDR3: TGTGCCTGGAAGGGCGGGATAGCCACAGATACGCAGTATTTT.

This chain connects TRBV5-1 to TRBJ2-7, with D unclear. The CDR3 has 11 amino acids. The germline gives CDR1 SGHRS, CDR2 YFSETQ. V was shortened by 4 bases and J by 2 bases, with 4 bases between the two germline ends. CDR3 protein: CASSGAYEQYF. CDR3 DNA: TGCGCCAGCAGCGGGGCCTACGAGCAGTACTTC.

The CDR3 sequence is CASSQYLLRGRDYEQYF. The CDR3 coding sequence is TGTGCCAGCAGCCAATATTTGCTAAGGGGGCGGGATTACGAGCAGTACTTC. The rearrangement joins TRBV4-2 to TRBJ2-7, with a tentative D call TRBD1 (7 bases). Germline lookup yields CDR1 LGHNA and CDR2 YNFKEQ. CDR3 length equals 17 residues. Trimming took off 2 bases at V and 4 bases at J, with 21 bases between the two ends.

Comment on this clone: Other DNA sequences in the same sample also yield this CDR3. The CDR3 spells CAWSRGGPYGYTF. Written as DNA, the CDR3 is TGTGCCTGGAGTCGTGGGGGACCCTATGGCTACACCTTC. The chain is built from TRBV30 and TRBJ1-2; D perhaps matches TRBD1 (5 bases). The V gene lost 2 bases and the J gene lost 4 bases, with 11 bases spanning the gap. This CDR3 is built from 13 residues. CDR1 and CDR2 from the germline V gene are GTSNPN and SVGIG (reference sequence).